Listed below are T cell receptor beta chains from one sample, sequenced in a study of neurological immune-mediated disorders. TCRdb re-derived calls from the 5' RACE reads in MiXCR, one entry per CDR3 protein. The sample includes 25,000 to 35,000 distinct CDR3 sequences, about 14% of them seen just once. What was sequenced was CD4+ T cells from blood. The receptor set was obtained from a female donor with HTLV-1-associated myelopathy (HAM/TSP). Both conserved end residues are part of each CDR3. The D gene is left open where the match is weak. Size tells how often a clone was seen (once, few, many) or the class of an expanded clone, and some rows leave it out.

J	size	V	D	DNA	CDR3
TRBJ2-3	NA	TRBV20-1	NA	TGCAGTGCTAGAGAGGTGGGGGTCACACGTGATACGCAGTATTTT	CSAREVGVTRDTQYF
TRBJ2-7	many	TRBV9	NA	TGTGCCAGCAGCCCTCAGCGCGGCACCGAACTCTCCTACGAGCAGTACTTC	CASSPQRGTELSYEQYF
TRBJ1-1	many	TRBV18	TRBD1	TGTGCCAGCTCACCAAGACAGGGAGTGGTGAACACTGAAGCTTTCTTT	CASSPRQGVVNTEAFF
TRBJ1-2	many	TRBV6-5	TRBD1	TGTGCCAGCACCACCGGGACAGGGGGCTTCGGCTATGGCTACACCTTC	CASTTGTGGFGYGYTF
TRBJ2-2	many	TRBV4-2	NA	TGTGCCAGCAGCCAACTTCAGGCGAACACCGGGGAGCTGTTTTTT	CASSQLQANTGELFF
TRBJ1-1	NA	TRBV29-1	NA	TGCAGCGTTGGAACGGGGACTTTCATTAACACTGAAGCTTTCTTT	CSVGTGTFINTEAFF
TRBJ2-1	many	TRBV6-2/TRBV6-3	TRBD2	TGTGCCAGCAGTTACGCGGGGGGGCTCGAGCAGTTCTTC	CASSYAGGLEQFF
TRBJ1-5	many	TRBV20-1	NA	TGCAGTGCTAGAGTGGGCGGGGGGAATCAGCCCCAGCATTTT	CSARVGGGNQPQHF
TRBJ2-3	many	TRBV5-1	TRBD1	TGCGCCAGCAGCTACGGACAGGGGGGGACAGATACGCAGTATTTT	CASSYGQGGTDTQYF
TRBJ2-5	many	TRBV6-1	NA	TGTGCCAGCAGTGAACGCACCCAAGAGACCCAGTACTTC	CASSERTQETQYF
TRBJ1-2	few	TRBV25-1	NA	TGTGCCAGCAGTGAATCGGGAGGGAACTATGGCTACACCTTC	CASSESGGNYGYTF
TRBJ2-5	many	TRBV9	TRBD2	TGTGCCAGCAGCGTAGATGTAGCGGGAGGACGAGAGACCCAGTACTTC	CASSVDVAGGRETQYF
TRBJ2-6	many	TRBV7-8	NA	TGTGCCAGCAGCTTAGCGAGGAGCTCTGGGGCCAACGTCCTGACTTTC	CASSLARSSGANVLTF
TRBJ2-7	many	TRBV7-9	NA	TGTGCCAGCAGCTTAGGCCTTCCACCAGCGGACACCTACGAGCAGTACTTC	CASSLGLPPADTYEQYF
TRBJ1-2	many	TRBV3-1	NA	TGTGCCAGCAGCCAAGTTGGGGAGGGCTACACCTTC	CASSQVGEGYTF
TRBJ1-5	medium-sized	TRBV10-3	NA	TGTGCCATCAGTGAGTCTAGCAATCAGCCCCAGCATTTT	CAISESSNQPQHF
TRBJ2-3	many	TRBV20-1	TRBD2	TGCAGTGCAGGGACTAGCGGATACACAGATACGCAGTATTTT	CSAGTSGYTDTQYF
TRBJ2-1	many	TRBV20-1	NA	TGCAGTCTCGGACCGACTAGCTACAATGAGCAGTTCTTC	CSLGPTSYNEQFF
TRBJ2-3	many	TRBV12-3/TRBV12-4	TRBD2	TGTGCCAGCAGCCCAAACCTAGCGGGAGGGGAAGATACGCAGTATTTT	CASSPNLAGGEDTQYF
TRBJ2-2	many	TRBV7-8	NA	TGTGCCAGCACCCCACGGGGCGCGACGAACACCGGGGAGCTGTTTTTT	CASTPRGATNTGELFF
TRBJ2-2	many	TRBV6-2/TRBV6-3	TRBD1	TGTGCCAGCAGTCCGGACAGGGTGACCGGGGAGCTGTTTTTT	CASSPDRVTGELFF
TRBJ2-4	NA	TRBV4-1	TRBD1	TGCGCCAGCAGCCAATACGGGACAGGGATGGCCAAAAACATTCAGTACTTC	CASSQYGTGMAKNIQYF
TRBJ2-7	many	TRBV18	TRBD1	TGTGCCAGCTCACTTACCGGGACAGGACCTTATTTC	CASSLTGTGPYF
TRBJ2-3	many	TRBV29-1	TRBD1	TGCAGCGTTGCGAGGGGGCTGGGTACAGATACGCAGTATTTT	CSVARGLGTDTQYF
TRBJ2-7	many	TRBV20-1	TRBD2	TGCAGTGCTAGCCCTAGCGGGAGTATAATCGAGCAGTACTTC	CSASPSGSIIEQYF
TRBJ1-1	many	TRBV6-2/TRBV6-3	NA	TGTGCCAGCAGTTCAACCGAGCAGTGGGCTTTCTTT	CASSSTEQWAFF
TRBJ1-3	many	TRBV20-1	NA	TGCAGTGCTCATGCAGGGCCCGGAAACACCATATATTTT	CSAHAGPGNTIYF
TRBJ2-5	many	TRBV7-6	TRBD1	TGTGCCAGCAGCTTACTCGACAGGGTCGGGGAGACCCAGTACTTC	CASSLLDRVGETQYF
TRBJ2-1	many	TRBV4-2	NA	TGTGCCAGCAGCCAGGTCGATGAGCAGTTCTTC	CASSQVDEQFF
TRBJ2-2	many	TRBV27	NA	TGTGCCAGCAGCACGTACGCGACAGGGAACACCGGGGAGCTGTTTTTT	CASSTYATGNTGELFF
TRBJ2-3	medium-sized	TRBV7-9	TRBD1	TGTGCCAGCAGCTTCCCCAGGGGGTCCGATACGCAGTATTTT	CASSFPRGSDTQYF
TRBJ2-7	many	TRBV5-1	TRBD2	TGCGCCAGCAGCTTAATAGCGGGGGGATCGGGAGAGCAGTACTTC	CASSLIAGGSGEQYF
TRBJ1-5	many	TRBV5-1	NA	TGCGCCAGCAGCTTGGCAGGGTATGTGAATCAGCCCCAGCATTTT	CASSLAGYVNQPQHF
TRBJ2-5	many	TRBV7-9	TRBD2	TGTGCCAGCAGCTCAGGACTAGCGGGAGCTATTGAGACCCAGTACTTC	CASSSGLAGAIETQYF
TRBJ2-1	many	TRBV9	NA	TGTGCCAGCAGCGTAGCGGCTTCGAATGAGCAGTTCTTC	CASSVAASNEQFF
TRBJ1-5	many	TRBV6-4	TRBD1	TGTGCCAGCAGTCTACTACGGACAGGGAGCAATCAGCCCCAGCATTTT	CASSLLRTGSNQPQHF
TRBJ2-2	many	TRBV5-1	NA	TGCGCCAGCAGCGTAACTCCCCTCCCGAACACCGGGGAGCTGTTTTTT	CASSVTPLPNTGELFF
TRBJ2-5	many	TRBV7-9	NA	TGTGCCAGCAGCTTAAGTGGACAAGCCCAAGAGACCCAGTACTTC	CASSLSGQAQETQYF
TRBJ1-2	many	TRBV20-1	NA	TGCAGTGCTAGTTTAACGAGCCTACATTCTGGCTACACCTTC	CSASLTSLHSGYTF
TRBJ2-6	many	TRBV5-1	NA	TGCGCCAGCACGGGAAGCCGCGGGGCCAACGTCCTGACTTTC	CASTGSRGANVLTF
TRBJ2-2	many	TRBV6-1	NA	TGTGCCAGCAGTTTAAGCGGAAACACCGGGGAGCTGTTTTTT	CASSLSGNTGELFF
TRBJ1-2	NA	TRBV18	NA	TGTGCCAGCTCACCATTTGCCGTGGGAGCTAACTATGGCTACACCTTC	CASSPFAVGANYGYTF
TRBJ1-1	many	TRBV20-1	NA	TGCAGTGCTAGTGATCCGGGACACCAGAACACTGAAGCTTTCTTT	CSASDPGHQNTEAFF
TRBJ2-2	many	TRBV15	NA	TGTGCCACCAGCAGAGATTTCCCCGGGGAGCTGTTTTTT	CATSRDFPGELFF
TRBJ2-7	many	TRBV7-9	NA	TGTGCCAGCAGCTTGGGTCAGATCAACTACGAGCAGTACTTC	CASSLGQINYEQYF
TRBJ1-5	many	TRBV20-1	NA	TGCAGTGCTAGAACTAGTGGCAATCAGCCCCAGCATTTT	CSARTSGNQPQHF
TRBJ1-1	many	TRBV6-5	NA	TGTGCCAGCAGTGATGCACGGGACACTGAAGCTTTCTTT	CASSDARDTEAFF
TRBJ2-3	many	TRBV20-1	NA	TGCAGTGCCACCCGGAGGGGGGGCACAGATACGCAGTATTTT	CSATRRGGTDTQYF
TRBJ1-6	many	TRBV7-9	NA	TGTGCCAGCAGCCCGAGCGGTAATTCACCCCTCCACTTT	CASSPSGNSPLHF
TRBJ2-7	many	TRBV28	NA	TGTGCCAGCAGACCATTCGGTTACGGCTACGAGCAGTACTTC	CASRPFGYGYEQYF
TRBJ2-6	once	TRBV5-4	NA	TGTGCCAGCAGCCCCCGGGGCGGGGCCAACGTCCTGACTTTC	CASSPRGGANVLTF
TRBJ2-1	many	TRBV9	TRBD2	TGTGCCAGCAGCGTAGTTCCCGAGCTCGGCGGGAGTGCTGAGCAGTTCTTC	CASSVVPELGGSAEQFF
TRBJ1-1	many	TRBV5-1	NA	TGCGCCAGCAGCTTGATTCAGGGAGGATACACTGAAGCTTTCTTT	CASSLIQGGYTEAFF
TRBJ2-2	many	TRBV28	NA	TGTGCCAGCAGCCCCAGCAGGGGCGGGGAGCTGTTTTTT	CASSPSRGGELFF